This T cell receptor (beta chain) was recorded in a study of HIV-infected patients and healthy controls. Ten or more counts support this clonotype. The CDR3 totals 10 residues. The V gene end was trimmed by 6 bases and the J gene end by 6 bases; junction bases not matched to a gene: 2. Germline lookup yields CDR1 SQVTM and CDR2 ANQGSEA. TCRdb reanalysed the 5' RACE reads using MiXCR and keeps one entry per CDR3 protein. The repertoire has roughly 68,000 distinct CDR3 sequences, roughly a fifth of them found once; the top ten carry 1.4% to 1.5%. Input material: CD4+ T cells from blood. The receptor was isolated from a human donor in good health. The rearrangement joins TRBV29-1 to TRBJ2-7, with TRBD1 matching 7 bases. CDR3 region: CSVTGVEQYF. The CDR3 region has the DNA TGCAGCGTCACAGGGGTCGAGCAGTACTTC.